One and the same sample provided the 7 T cell receptor beta chains below, sequenced in a study of PD-1 blockade in classical Hodgkin lymphoma. Each patient's relapse followed autologous stem cell transplantation, and brentuximab vedotin exposure varied. The protocol was immunoSEQ multiplex PCR, while the TCRdb copy is restricted to in-frame clones and leaves out a portion. The profile shows some 25,000 clones, 67% of them singletons. The source was peripheral blood mononuclear cells (PBMCs), collected before the second cycle of nivolumab. The receptors come from a human donor with classical Hodgkin lymphoma.

The chain couples TRBV11-2 to TRBJ2-7, with a possible D match to TRBD1 (5 bases). CDR1 SGHAT and CDR2 FQNNGV come from the germline V gene. The V and J ends lost 5 bases and 2 bases respectively, with 22 bases between them. This CDR3 is built from 17 residues. CDR3 amino acids: CASSDLLAPGLPYEQYF. The CDR3 DNA sequence: TGTGCCAGCAGCGATCTCTTGGCCCCAGGGCTTCCCTACGAGCAGTACTTC.

The chain joins TRBV5-4 to TRBJ2-2; TRBD1 aligns across 7 bases. The junction had 6 bases not matched to a gene; V was cut back by 3 bases and J by 4 bases. Germline CDR1 SGHNT, CDR2 YYREEE (reference sequence). CDR3 length equals 15 residues. The CDR3 nucleotides are TGTGCCAGCAGCTCTCAGGGGGTATCCACCGGGGAGCTGTTTTTT. Translating it yields CASSSQGVSTGELFF.

The V and J genes are TRBV6-5 and TRBJ2-7; D gene unclear. The CDR3 sequence is 16 residues long. Germline V gene data show CDR1 as MNHEY and CDR2 as SVGAGI. V lost 0 bases to trimming and J lost 0 bases, with 12 bases between them. CDR3 coding DNA: TGTGCCAGCAGTTACTCTGGGCTCGCGAGCTCCTACGAGCAGTACTTC. Its protein is CASSYSGLASSYEQYF.

On this clone: One junction end disagrees with the germline gene, perhaps due to a read error. The rearrangement uses TRBV6-6 and TRBJ2-7; unclear D gene. Looked up from germline, CDR1 is MNHNY and CDR2 is SVGAGI (reference sequence). The CDR3 runs to 13 residues. The CDR3 is CASSYDSGGSNSF. Written as DNA, the CDR3 is TGTGCCAGCAGTTACGATTCGGGCGGTTCAAATTCCTTC.

Concerning this clone itself: At the DNA level, this CDR3 is encoded by other sequences in the same sample as well. The chain has TRBV28 and TRBJ1-2, with D uncertain. The germline V gene encodes CDR1 MDHEN and CDR2 SYDVKM. Trimming took off 1 base at V and 0 bases at J, with 9 bases between the two ends. This CDR3 has 15 amino acids. CDR3 region: CASSLYREANYGYTF. The CDR3, as DNA: TGTGCCAGCAGTTTATATAGGGAAGCTAACTATGGCTACACCTTC.

The chain uses TRBV7-2 and TRBJ1-1; tentative D call: TRBD1 (6 bases). The CDR3 sequence is 14 residues long. The germline V gene encodes CDR1 SGHTA and CDR2 FQGNSA. The V end lost 4 bases, the J end lost 1 base, and 10 bases lay between the germline ends. The CDR3, as DNA: TGTGCCAGCAGCTCAACAGGGTCGAACACTGAAGCTTTCTTT. Its protein product is CASSSTGSNTEAFF.

The chain is built from TRBV2 and TRBJ2-3, with 8 bases identical to TRBD1. The CDR3 spans 13 residues. Unmatched junction bases numbered 6, after V lost 8 bases and J lost 5 bases. Per germline, CDR1 SNHLY and CDR2 FYNNEI. CDR3 residues: CASSGQGLDTQYF. CDR3 DNA sequence: TGTGCCAGCTCAGGACAGGGCCTAGATACGCAGTATTTT. Full variable domain (outside the CDR3, taken from reference TRBV2 and TRBJ2-3): EPEVTQTPSHQVTQMGQEVILRCVPISNHLYFYWYRQILGQKVEFLVSFYNNEISEKSEIFDDQFSVERPDGSNFTLKIRSTKLEDSAMYFCASSGQGLDTQYFGPGTRLTVL.